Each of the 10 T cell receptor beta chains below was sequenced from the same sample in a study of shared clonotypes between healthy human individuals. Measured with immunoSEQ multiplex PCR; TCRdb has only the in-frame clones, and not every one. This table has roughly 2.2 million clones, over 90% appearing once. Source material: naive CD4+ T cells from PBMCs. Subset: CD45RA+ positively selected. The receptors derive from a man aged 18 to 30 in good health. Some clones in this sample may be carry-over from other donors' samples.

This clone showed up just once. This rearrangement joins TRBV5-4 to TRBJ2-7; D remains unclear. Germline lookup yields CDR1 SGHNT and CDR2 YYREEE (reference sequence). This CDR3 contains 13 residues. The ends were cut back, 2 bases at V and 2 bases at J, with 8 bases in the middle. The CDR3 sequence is CASSLIGPYEQYF. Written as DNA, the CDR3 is TGTGCCAGCAGCTTAATTGGACCCTACGAGCAGTACTTC.

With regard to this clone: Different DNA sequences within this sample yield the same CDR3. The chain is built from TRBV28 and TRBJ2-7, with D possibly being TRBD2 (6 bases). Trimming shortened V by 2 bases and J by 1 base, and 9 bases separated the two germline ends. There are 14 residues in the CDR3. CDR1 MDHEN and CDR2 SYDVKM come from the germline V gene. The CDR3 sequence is CASSLGGISYEQYF. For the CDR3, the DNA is TGTGCCAGCAGTTTAGGCGGGATATCCTACGAGCAGTACTTC.

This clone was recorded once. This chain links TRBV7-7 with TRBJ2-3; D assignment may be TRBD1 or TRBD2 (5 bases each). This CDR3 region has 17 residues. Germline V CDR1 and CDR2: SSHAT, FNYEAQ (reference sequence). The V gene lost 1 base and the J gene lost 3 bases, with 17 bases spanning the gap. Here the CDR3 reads CASSLVGRDLRTDTQYF. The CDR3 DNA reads TGTGCCAGCAGCTTAGTGGGCCGGGACCTTCGAACAGATACGCAGTATTTT.

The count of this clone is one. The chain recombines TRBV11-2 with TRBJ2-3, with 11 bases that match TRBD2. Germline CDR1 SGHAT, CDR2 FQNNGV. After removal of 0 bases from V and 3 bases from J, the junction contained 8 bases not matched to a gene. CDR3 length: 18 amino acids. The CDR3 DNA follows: TGTGCCAGCAGCTTAGAGGGCATACTAGCGGGAGTTACAGATACGCAGTATTTT. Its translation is CASSLEGILAGVTDTQYF.

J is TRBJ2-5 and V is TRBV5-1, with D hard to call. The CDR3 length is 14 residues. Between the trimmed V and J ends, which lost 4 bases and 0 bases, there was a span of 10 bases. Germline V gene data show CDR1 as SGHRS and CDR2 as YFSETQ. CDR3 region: CASSPHWNQETQYF. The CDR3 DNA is TGCGCCAGCAGCCCACACTGGAACCAAGAGACCCAGTACTTC. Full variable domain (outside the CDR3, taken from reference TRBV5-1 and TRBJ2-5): KAGVTQTPRYLIKTRGQQVTLSCSPISGHRSVSWYQQTPGQGLQFLFEYFSETQRNKGNFPGRFSGRQFSNSRSEMNVSTLELGDSALYLCASSPHWNQETQYFGPGTRLLVL.

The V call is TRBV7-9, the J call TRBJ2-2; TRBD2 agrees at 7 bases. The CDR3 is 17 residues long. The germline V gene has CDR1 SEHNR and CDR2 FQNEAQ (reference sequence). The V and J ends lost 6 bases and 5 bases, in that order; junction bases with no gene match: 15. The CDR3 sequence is CASSRGEFSRETGELFF. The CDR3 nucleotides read TGTGCCAGCAGTCGAGGGGAATTCTCGCGGGAGACCGGGGAGCTGTTTTTT.

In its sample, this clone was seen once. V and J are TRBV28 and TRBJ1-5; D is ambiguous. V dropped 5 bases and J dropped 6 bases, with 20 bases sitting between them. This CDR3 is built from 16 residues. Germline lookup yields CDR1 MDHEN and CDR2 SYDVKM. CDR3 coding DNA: TGTGCCAGCAGTCCCTCGGGTAATCGGGCAAGTCAGCCCCAGCATTTT. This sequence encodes CASSPSGNRASQPQHF.

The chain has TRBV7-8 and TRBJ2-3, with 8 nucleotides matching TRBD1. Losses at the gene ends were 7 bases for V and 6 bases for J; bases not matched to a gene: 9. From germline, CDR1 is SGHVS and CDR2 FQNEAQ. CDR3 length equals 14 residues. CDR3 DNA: TGTGCCAGCAAAAAGGGCAGGGGGCGGGATACGCAGTATTTT. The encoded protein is CASKKGRGRDTQYF.

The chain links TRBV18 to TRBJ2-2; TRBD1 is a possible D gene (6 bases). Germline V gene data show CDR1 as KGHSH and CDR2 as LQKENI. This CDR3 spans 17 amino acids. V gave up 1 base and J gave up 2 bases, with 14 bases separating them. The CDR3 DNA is TGTGCCAGCTCACCACAACGGGACAACCTCAACACCGGGGAGCTGTTTTTT. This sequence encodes CASSPQRDNLNTGELFF.

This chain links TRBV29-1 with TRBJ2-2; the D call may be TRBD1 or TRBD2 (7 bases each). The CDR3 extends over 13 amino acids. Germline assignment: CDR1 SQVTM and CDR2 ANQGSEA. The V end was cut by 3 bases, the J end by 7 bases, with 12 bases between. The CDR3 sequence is CSVDSRGGGELFF. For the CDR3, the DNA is TGCAGCGTTGATTCCAGGGGGGGCGGGGAGCTGTTTTTT.